This T cell receptor beta chain was documented in a study of cytomegalovirus exposure and HLA in healthy donors. Whole-study results and caveats: Cytomegalovirus association was assigned to approximately 160 TCR beta chains. Researchers reported in a later analysis that a missense DCLRE1C variant was tied to TCR beta V- and J-gene trimming.

The CDR3 consists of 14 residues. Per germline, CDR1 SQVTM and CDR2 ANQGSEA. Trimming left V 3 bases short and J 4 bases short, with 13 bases between. Remarks on this clone: Its antigen remains unknown.

The study ran its PCR with 60 Vbeta and 13 Jbeta primers. The repertoire was sequenced with immunoSEQ multiplex PCR; TCRdb's copy has only in-frame clones and lacks some. This sample carries 100,000 to 130,000 clones, over 65% of them seen once, and the ten largest clones take roughly 15%. The chain is built from TRBV29-1 and TRBJ1-5; D unresolved. The sequence derives from a middle-aged woman in good health and CMV-seropositive. The specimen was PBMCs. The CDR3 nucleotides read TGCAGCGTTGAGGACTCCGTTGGGAATCAGCCCCAGCATTTT. Encoded protein: CSVEDSVGNQPQHF.